The 14 T cell receptor beta chains presented below share a single source sample, sequenced in a study of blood T cells in healthy people across ages. The authors ran a second PCR of about 6 to 11 cycles using a sample-barcoded 5' primer and a J-beta primer mix. One entry per CDR3 protein results from TCRdb running MiXCR on the 5' RACE reads. Of about 1.5 million distinct CDR3 sequences listed, approximately 43% are singletons. Sequences were obtained from blood. The receptors originated from a woman between 18 and 29 years old in good health.

This chain joins TRBV3-1 and TRBJ1-5; D ambiguous. The V gene lost 1 base and the J gene lost 3 bases, with 10 bases spanning the gap. Germline CDR1 reads LGHDT; CDR2 reads YNNKEL (reference sequence). CDR3 length equals 15 residues. The CDR3 DNA sequence: TGTGCCAGCAGCCAAGTTAACGGACCCAATCAGCCCCAGCATTTT. Translation gives CASSQVNGPNQPQHF.

V and J are TRBV4-1 and TRBJ1-3; TRBD1 is a possible D gene (5 bases). With 0 bases removed from V and 0 bases from J, the gap between germline ends came to 12 bases. This CDR3 comprises 17 residues. CDR1 is MGHRA and CDR2 is YSYEKL in the germline V gene. The chain's CDR3 is CASSQEDSQISGNTIYF. The CDR3 DNA reads TGCGCCAGCAGCCAAGAAGACAGTCAAATCTCTGGAAACACCATATATTTT.

V and J are TRBV6-2 or TRBV6-3 and TRBJ2-7, with D unclear. The CDR3 is made up of 13 amino acids. Germline lookup yields CDR1 MNHEY and CDR2 SVGEGT. V shed 5 bases and J shed 7 bases, with 15 bases lying between them. CDR3 bases: TGTGCCAGCAGTGACCGCACATCTTGGGAGCAGTACTTC. Protein product: CASSDRTSWEQYF.

The table lists this clonotype with a few counts. The J gene is TRBJ1-2, the V gene TRBV6-6; D remains ambiguous. The CDR3 has 12 residues. Germline V gene data show CDR1 as MNHNY and CDR2 as SVGAGI (reference sequence). Between the trimmed V and J ends, which lost 4 bases and 8 bases, there was a span of 11 bases. Here the CDR3 reads CASSSGSGGYTF. The CDR3 DNA reads as TGTGCCAGCAGTTCCGGTTCCGGCGGCTACACCTTC.

V gene TRBV5-5 combines with J gene TRBJ2-4; 7 nucleotides line up with TRBD1. Judging by the DNA end, TRBJ2-7 fits better; the J call may be wrong. Germline V lookup: CDR1 SGHKS, CDR2 YYEKEE (reference sequence). This CDR3 is 15 amino acids long. The CDR3: CASSLTIQGNYEQYF. CDR3 nucleotide sequence: TGTGCCAGCAGCTTGACCATACAGGGGAACTACGAGCAGTACTTC.

The chain links TRBV18 to TRBJ2-1; 8 nucleotides line up with TRBD2. Looked up from germline, CDR1 is KGHSH and CDR2 is LQKENI. CDR3 size: 13 residues. Trimming at V came to 3 bases and at J to 8 bases, leaving 3 bases not matched to a gene. CDR3 sequence reads: CASSPGLDHEQFF. As DNA, the CDR3 is TGTGCCAGCTCACCGGGACTAGATCATGAGCAGTTCTTC.

The chain couples TRBV20-1 to TRBJ1-1; D call uncertain. CDR3 length: 14 amino acids. Germline loops: CDR1 DFQATT, CDR2 SNEGSKA (reference sequence). Trimming removed 6 bases at V and 1 base at J, with 15 bases between. The CDR3 DNA reads TGCAGTGCCCTGACCACCAGTTCGAACACTGAAGCTTTCTTT. Encoded protein: CSALTTSSNTEAFF.

This clonotype was observed a few times. This sequence joins TRBV20-1 and TRBJ2-7; 13 bases are a match to TRBD2. Germline V gene data show CDR1 as DFQATT and CDR2 as SNEGSKA (reference sequence). V lost 7 bases and J lost 0; bases outside the gene matches: 15. This CDR3 contains 18 residues. The DNA of the CDR3 is TGCAGTGGCAGAGAAGGGACTAGCGGGGAGCTTAGCTCCTACGAGCAGTACTTC. Amino acid sequence: CSGREGTSGELSSYEQYF.

The J gene is TRBJ2-1, the V gene TRBV7-2; tentatively, D is TRBD2 (7 bases). V was shortened by 10 bases and J by 4 bases, with 14 bases between the two germline ends. The germline gives CDR1 SGHTA, CDR2 FQGNSA. The CDR3 has 13 residues. CDR3 loop: CATRGAGYNEQFF. The CDR3 coding sequence is TGTGCCACCCGGGGGGCAGGGTACAATGAGCAGTTCTTC.

V and J are TRBV6-2 or TRBV6-3 and TRBJ2-1, with TRBD2 identical over 8 bases. V lost 7 bases and J lost 13; bases outside the gene matches: 12. This CDR3 is built from 13 residues. Germline V gene sequence: CDR1 MNHEY, CDR2 SVGEGT. The CDR3 spells CASKPQAGGPQFF. The CDR3 bases are TGTGCCAGCAAACCTCAGGCGGGAGGCCCCCAGTTCTTC.

The J gene is TRBJ2-1, the V gene TRBV20-1; D gene ambiguous. Germline V CDR1 and CDR2: DFQATT, SNEGSKA (reference sequence). The CDR3 extends over 14 amino acids. Trimming took 5 bases from V and 7 from J, leaving 18 bases between them. The DNA of the CDR3 is TGCAGTGCTTCCAGGAGTGGGTTATGGAATGAGCAGTTCTTC. It encodes CSASRSGLWNEQFF.

The chain couples TRBV7-9 to TRBJ2-7, with a weak D call TRBD1 (5 bases). The CDR3 covers 14 residues. The germline V gene has CDR1 SEHNR and CDR2 FQNEAQ (reference sequence). The germline V and J ends were trimmed by 7 bases and 7 bases, with 20 bases remaining between them. The DNA of the CDR3 is TGTGCCAGCAACTCCGCTAACAGGTACAATGAGCAGTACTTC. The encoded protein is CASNSANRYNEQYF.

The chain combines TRBV7-2 with TRBJ2-5; TRBD2 matches 12 bases. This CDR3 is 16 amino acids long. Germline V gene sequence: CDR1 SGHTA, CDR2 FQGNSA. After removal of 2 bases from V and 2 bases from J, the junction contained 3 bases not matched to a gene. CDR3 sequence: CASSLRTSGAQETQYF. The CDR3 DNA follows: TGTGCCAGCAGCTTAAGGACTAGCGGGGCACAAGAGACCCAGTACTTC.

This clonotype was recorded a few times. The rearrangement uses TRBV28 and TRBJ2-3, with 7 bases aligning to TRBD2. The ends lost 3 bases at V and 2 bases at J; junction bases unmatched: 5. Germline V gene sequence: CDR1 MDHEN, CDR2 SYDVKM. CDR3 length: 15 residues. The CDR3 is CASSLSREYTDTQYF. As DNA, the CDR3 is TGTGCCAGCAGTTTGTCGCGGGAGTACACAGATACGCAGTATTTT. Full variable domain (outside the CDR3, taken from reference TRBV28 and TRBJ2-3): DVKVTQSSRYLVKRTGEKVFLECVQDMDHENMFWYRQDPGLGLRLIYFSYDVKMKEKGDIPEGYSVSREKKERFSLILESASTNQTSMYLCASSLSREYTDTQYFGPGTRLTVL.